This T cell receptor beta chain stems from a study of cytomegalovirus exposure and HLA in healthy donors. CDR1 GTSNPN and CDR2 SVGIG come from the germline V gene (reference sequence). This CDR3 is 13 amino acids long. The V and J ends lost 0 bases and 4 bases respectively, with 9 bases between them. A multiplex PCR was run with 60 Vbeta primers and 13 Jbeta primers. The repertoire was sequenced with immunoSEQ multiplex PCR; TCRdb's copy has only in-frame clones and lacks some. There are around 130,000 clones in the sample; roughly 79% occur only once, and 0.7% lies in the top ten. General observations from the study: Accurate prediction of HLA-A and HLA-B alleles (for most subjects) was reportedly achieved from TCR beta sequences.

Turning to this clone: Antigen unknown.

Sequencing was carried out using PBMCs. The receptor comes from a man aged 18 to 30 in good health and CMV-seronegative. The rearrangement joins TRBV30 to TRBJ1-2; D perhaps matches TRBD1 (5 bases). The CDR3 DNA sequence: TGTGCCTGGAGTGTGGCGGGGGGCTATGGCTACACCTTC. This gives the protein CAWSVAGGYGYTF.